Shown below are 20 T cell receptor beta chains from a single sample sequenced in a study of blood T cell repertoires in COVID-19 (dated by TCRdb to the early 2020s). Receptor libraries were prepared by the immunoSEQ multiplex PCR assay. The clones in this table, taken by TCRdb from immuneACCESS, are in-frame only. Not every clone is retained; where verified, under half of the shortfall comes from an unresolved V gene, and the cause of the rest is unknown. The sample table records around 310,000 clones; 90% of these occur just once. The ten most abundant clones make up around 1% of the sample. Sequencing was performed on peripheral blood. Receptors originate from a woman between 35 and 50 years old with COVID-19, enrolled during active disease.

The chain joins TRBV7-8 to TRBJ1-2; tentative D call: TRBD1 (5 bases). The CDR3 sequence is 16 residues long. From germline, CDR1 is SGHVS and CDR2 FQNEAQ. Trimming took off 1 base at V and 6 bases at J, with 18 bases between the two ends. For the CDR3, the DNA is TGTGCCAGCAGCTTAGAGGAAGCGGCGGGGGTTCATGGCTACACCTTC. It is translated as CASSLEEAAGVHGYTF. Full variable domain (outside the CDR3, taken from reference TRBV7-8 and TRBJ1-2): GAGVSQSPRYKVAKRGQDVALRCDPISGHVSLFWYQQALGQGPEFLTYFQNEAQLDKSGLPSDRFFAERPEGSVSTLKIQRTQQEDSAVYLCASSLEEAAGVHGYTFGSGTRLTVV.

This rearrangement joins TRBV28 to TRBJ2-4, with TRBD1 identical over 7 bases. Looked up from germline, CDR1 is MDHEN and CDR2 is SYDVKM. The V segment lost 5 bases and the J segment 1 base; nucleotides outside the gene matches: 5. The CDR3 loop spans 15 amino acids. Here the CDR3 DNA reads TGTGCCAGCAGTCTCGGACAGGTCGCCAAAAACATTCAGTACTTC. Encoded protein: CASSLGQVAKNIQYF. Full variable domain (missing parts from reference TRBV28 and TRBJ2-4): DVKVTQSSRYLVKRTGEKVFLECVQDMDHENMFWYRQDPGLGLRLIYFSYDVKMKEKGDIPEGYSVSREKKERFSLILESASTNQTSMYLCASSLGQVAKNIQYFGAGTRLSVL.

This chain uses TRBV24-1 with TRBJ2-2; the D is unclear. V shed 6 bases and J shed 7 bases, with 14 bases lying between them. The V gene's germline CDR1 is KGHDR and CDR2 SFDVKD. The CDR3 spans 14 residues. For the CDR3, the DNA is TGTGCCACCAGTCGTTCTGGGCCAGGCGGGGAGCTGTTTTTT. Its protein product is CATSRSGPGGELFF.

The rearrangement uses TRBV5-4 and TRBJ1-5, with D maybe TRBD1 (5 bases). The germline V gene encodes CDR1 SGHNT and CDR2 YYREEE (reference sequence). This CDR3 has 17 residues. V was pared by 4 bases and J by 3 bases, with 20 bases between. The CDR3, as DNA: TGTGCCAGCAGCGTCGGGGGGAGGGCTAGCTTCAATCAGCCCCAGCATTTT. The encoded protein is CASSVGGRASFNQPQHF. The full variable domain, in which reference TRBV5-4 and TRBJ1-5 provide the parts outside the CDR3, is ETGVTQSPTHLIKTRGQQVTLRCSSQSGHNTVSWYQQALGQGPQFIFQYYREEENGRGNFPPRFSGLQFPNYSSELNVNALELDDSALYLCASSVGGRASFNQPQHFGDGTRLSIL.

The chain is built from TRBV5-4 and TRBJ1-1; tentatively, D is TRBD1 (5 bases). From germline, CDR1 is SGHNT and CDR2 YYREEE (reference sequence). Trimming cost V 4 bases and J 3 bases, with 10 bases left between them. The CDR3 is 13 amino acids. The CDR3 sequence: CASSRTRDTEAFF. The CDR3 DNA sequence: TGTGCCAGCAGCCGAACCAGGGACACTGAAGCTTTCTTT.

The CDR3 DNA sequence: TGTGCCACCGGGGATGGGACTAGCGGGAGGAGCAATGAGCAGTTCTTC. Protein sequence: CATGDGTSGRSNEQFF. The chain employs TRBV24-1 and TRBJ2-1; 15 nucleotides align to TRBD2. With 9 bases clipped from V and 6 bases from J, the junction kept 8 bases outside the gene matches. The length of the CDR3 is 16 residues. From germline, CDR1 is KGHDR and CDR2 SFDVKD.

V gene TRBV7-9 combines with J gene TRBJ2-5; 16 bases fit TRBD2. With 4 bases clipped from V and 5 bases from J, the junction kept 7 bases outside the gene matches. Germline V gene data show CDR1 as SEHNR and CDR2 as FQNEAQ (reference sequence). The CDR3 loop spans 17 amino acids. The CDR3 DNA reads as TGTGCCAGCAGCTCGGGACTAGCGGGGGGGCCGGGCGAGACCCAGTACTTC. Amino acids: CASSSGLAGGPGETQYF.

This chain uses TRBV28 with TRBJ2-6; no clear D gene. The CDR3 is 13 residues long. Deletions cut 6 bases from V and 2 bases from J, with 5 bases between. Germline V gene data show CDR1 as MDHEN and CDR2 as SYDVKM. CDR3 amino acids: CASSIAGANVLTF. The CDR3 nucleotides read TGTGCCAGCAGCATAGCTGGGGCCAACGTCCTGACTTTC.

The chain has TRBV7-2 and TRBJ2-1; no clear D. Germline-derived CDR1 and CDR2 are SGHTA and FQGNSA. Trimming pared 7 bases from V and 7 bases from J, leaving 11 bases between. CDR3 length: 12 amino acids. CDR3 protein: CASTLVGNEQFF. The CDR3, as DNA: TGTGCCAGCACCCTCGTCGGGAATGAGCAGTTCTTC.

The sample holds one count of this clone. This chain joins TRBV28 and TRBJ2-7; 7 bases fit TRBD2. Germline V gene data show CDR1 as MDHEN and CDR2 as SYDVKM. This CDR3 comprises 12 residues. V trimming: 8 bases; J trimming: 0 bases; junction bases outside the gene matches: 1. CDR3 sequence (DNA): TGTGCCAGCGAGCGGGACTCCTACGAGCAGTACTTC. This encodes CASERDSYEQYF.

The chain employs TRBV28 and TRBJ1-2; 8 bases are shared with TRBD1. CDR1 is MDHEN, CDR2 SYDVKM, per germline. V shed 6 bases and J 4 bases; nucleotides not matched to a gene: 4. CDR3 size: 13 residues. CDR3 loop: CASRSTGVYGYTF. In DNA, the CDR3 is TGTGCCAGCAGATCGACAGGGGTCTATGGCTACACCTTC.

This chain joins TRBV2 and TRBJ2-1; D is possibly TRBD1 (6 bases). V lost 11 bases and J lost 12, with 17 bases in between. Germline CDR1 is SNHLY and CDR2 is FYNNEI. The CDR3 consists of 11 residues. The CDR3 protein is CAGGPSGAQFF. In nucleotides, the CDR3 is TGTGCCGGGGGCCCGTCCGGAGCGCAGTTCTTC.

The genes are TRBV10-3 and TRBJ2-7; 9 bases are shared with TRBD2. Germline V gives CDR1 ENHRY, CDR2 SYGVKD. V was pared by 10 bases and J by 7 bases, with 14 bases of the junction left unmatched. This CDR3 spans 14 amino acids. The CDR3 coding sequence is TGTGCCACAGGGGTCCTAGCGGGACCCATGGAGCAGTACTTC. Translation gives CATGVLAGPMEQYF.

The chain links TRBV4-3 to TRBJ2-1; 8 nucleotides line up with TRBD2. The V gene's germline CDR1 is LGHNA and CDR2 YSLEER. The CDR3 runs to 17 residues. Trimming cost V 0 bases and J 4 bases; bases outside gene matches: 8. CDR3 nucleotide sequence: TGCGCCAGCAGCCAAGACGGGAGCGGGGGCCTTTACAATGAGCAGTTCTTC. It codes for CASSQDGSGGLYNEQFF.

The J gene is TRBJ1-4, the V gene TRBV28; 7 bases agree with TRBD1. J gave up 3 bases and V 2 bases, and 12 bases lay outside the gene matches. The CDR3 length is 18 residues. From germline, CDR1 is MDHEN and CDR2 SYDVKM. CDR3 sequence (DNA): TGTGCCAGCAGTTTAAGGGGGCCCGAAGCAGGGTCTAATGAAAAACTGTTTTTT. It is translated as CASSLRGPEAGSNEKLFF.

The rearrangement links TRBV7-2 to TRBJ1-3; the D gene is possibly TRBD1 (6 bases). Looked up from germline, CDR1 is SGHTA and CDR2 is FQGNSA. V shed 7 bases and J shed 0 bases, with 13 bases lying between them. The CDR3 spans 15 residues. The DNA of the CDR3 is TGTGCCAGCATCCCAGGGGCGTCCTCTGGAAACACCATATATTTT. Translating gives CASIPGASSGNTIYF.

The J gene is TRBJ1-4, the V gene TRBV6-1; D is unresolved. The CDR3 contains 13 residues. Germline V gene data show CDR1 as MNHNS and CDR2 as SASEGT. V lost 6 bases and J lost 6, with 11 bases in between. The CDR3 reads CASRPSADEKLFF. The CDR3 coding sequence is TGTGCCAGCAGACCCTCGGCGGATGAAAAACTGTTTTTT.

The rearrangement joins TRBV7-3 to TRBJ2-3, with 8 bases identical to TRBD1. The trim removed 2 bases at V and 5 bases at J, leaving 6 bases unmatched. The CDR3 is 15 residues long. Looked up from germline, CDR1 is SGHTA and CDR2 is FQGTGA. The CDR3 sequence is CASSLQGARVDTQYF. CDR3 DNA sequence: TGTGCCAGCAGCTTACAGGGGGCGCGTGTAGATACGCAGTATTTT.

The CDR3 DNA sequence: TGTGCCAGCAGTTTAAAACAGGGGGCCGGCTACACCTTC. This translates into CASSLKQGAGYTF. V and J are TRBV12-3 or TRBV12-4 and TRBJ1-2; 9 nucleotides line up with TRBD1. This CDR3 is 13 amino acids long. Losses at the gene ends were 2 bases for V and 8 bases for J; bases not matched to a gene: 3.

The J gene is TRBJ1-2, the V gene TRBV29-1, with D tentatively TRBD1 (5 bases). The germline V and J ends were trimmed by 3 bases and 7 bases, with 15 bases remaining between them. The germline V gene has CDR1 SQVTM and CDR2 ANQGSEA. CDR3 length: 13 amino acids. The CDR3 nucleotides read TGCAGCGTTGAGGCCTGGGGGGATTCTGGCTACACCTTC. As protein: CSVEAWGDSGYTF.